This TCR beta chain stems from a study of blood T cell repertoires in COVID-19. Study-level information: Collection of acute and convalescent COVID-19 samples took place in the United States, Italy and Spain. T cells, B-cell-depleted T cells, or PBMCs supplied cDNA or gDNA.

The protocol was immunoSEQ multiplex PCR, while the TCRdb copy is restricted to in-frame clones and leaves out a portion. This sample carries about 33,000 clones, approximately 80% of them seen once, and the ten largest clones take 35%. The CDR3 length is 15 residues. The germline V gene encodes CDR1 LNHDA and CDR2 SQIVND (reference sequence). Trimming cost V 6 bases and J 2 bases; bases outside gene matches: 7. The clonotype was recovered from an older man with acute or convalescent COVID-19. This rearrangement joins TRBV19 to TRBJ1-5, with 7 positions matching TRBD1. The sample was peripheral blood. The chain's CDR3 is CASRGKGAGNQPQHF. The CDR3 nucleotides read TGTGCCAGTAGAGGTAAGGGGGCAGGCAATCAGCCCCAGCATTTT.